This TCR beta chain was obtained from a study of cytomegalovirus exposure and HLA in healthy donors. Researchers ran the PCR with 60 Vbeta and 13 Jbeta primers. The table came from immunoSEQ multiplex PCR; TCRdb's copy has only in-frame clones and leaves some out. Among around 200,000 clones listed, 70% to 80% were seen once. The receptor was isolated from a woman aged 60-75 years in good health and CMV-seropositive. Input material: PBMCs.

CDR3 protein: CASSIGRALEAFF. CDR3 bases: TGTGCCAGTAGTATTGGCAGGGCTCTAGAAGCTTTCTTT. J is TRBJ1-1 and V is TRBV19; D is perhaps TRBD1 (5 bases). CDR3 length: 13 residues. Germline V lookup: CDR1 LNHDA, CDR2 SQIVND (reference sequence). Trimming cost V 3 bases and J 8 bases, with 13 bases left between them.